This T cell receptor beta chain was captured by sequencing in a study of metastatic and nonmetastatic thyroid tumors. No treatment of any kind had been given to any patient before thyroid surgery. Germline loops: CDR1 SGHVS, CDR2 FNYEAQ. The CDR3 has 13 amino acids. As regards this clone: The conserved final phenylalanine or tryptophan is absent from the CDR3, which likely points to a read error.

MiXCR re-clonotyped the PCR reads for TCRdb. Of over 35,000 clones in the sample, about 13% were seen once. The chain uses TRBV7-6 and TRBJ2-7, with D possibly matching TRBD1 (7 bases). This receptor was taken from a female donor with papillary thyroid cancer or a benign thyroid nodule (not recorded which). Some clones in this sample may be carry-over from other donors' samples. Sequencing was done on a sample of blood. CDR3 DNA sequence: TGTGACAGCAGCCCAGGGGGGACCTACGAGCAGTACTTA. Protein: CDSSPGGTYEQYL.